Sequencing of this T cell receptor beta chain was carried out in a study of T cell clonotyping in hematopoietic cell transplantation. The protocol was immunoSEQ multiplex PCR, while the TCRdb copy is restricted to in-frame clones and leaves out a portion. The sample holds roughly 17,000 clones, roughly 91% seen once. To note about this clone: The antigen is undetermined.

Notes on the study in general: Broader posttransplant TCR repertoire diversity was predicted by graft donor and pretransplant recipient Inverse Simpson Index values.

The J segment lost 7 bases and the V segment lost 4 bases, leaving 13 bases of the junction unmatched. Per germline, CDR1 GTSNPN and CDR2 SVGIG (reference sequence). This CDR3 comprises 15 residues. Material: peripheral blood mononuclear cells. The gene calls are TRBV30 and TRBJ2-1; 7 bases line up with TRBD2. The TCR sequence derives from a man aged 35-49 years in good health. Some clones in this sample may be carry-over from other donors' samples. As DNA, the CDR3 is TGTGCCTGGACCCCCTTCGCGGGAGTAGGGAATGAGCAGTTCTTC. Encoded protein: CAWTPFAGVGNEQFF.